This paragraph covers one TCR beta chain sequence. The data were obtained in a study of shared clonotypes between healthy human individuals. This CDR3 contains 15 residues. After removal of 6 bases from V and 1 base from J, the junction contained 1 base not matched to a gene. CDR1 is SGHDN and CDR2 is FVKESK in the germline V gene. The table came from immunoSEQ multiplex PCR; TCRdb's copy has only in-frame clones and leaves some out. The sample shows fewer than 850,000 clones, about two thirds of them seen only once. This chain links TRBV14 with TRBJ2-2; TRBD2 agrees at 11 bases. What was sequenced was memory CD4+ T cells sorted from blood. Subset meaning: CD45RA-negative fraction. The source of this sequence is a woman aged 25 to 39 in good health. The CDR3 loop is CASRGTSGNTGELFF. The DNA of the CDR3 is TGTGCCAGCAGAGGGACTAGCGGGAACACCGGGGAGCTGTTTTTT.